This T cell receptor (beta chain) appears in the sequencing data of a study of post-analysis software for immune sequencing data. Study as a whole: The disease courses spanned relapsing-remitting, secondary progressive and progressive-relapsing forms of multiple sclerosis.

This clonotype has a handful of counts. Its antigen remains unknown. The TCR beta cDNA libraries carried unique molecular identifiers. One entry per CDR3 protein results from TCRdb running MiXCR on the PCR reads. In the table there are about 820,000 distinct CDR3 sequences, approximately 57% of which are singletons. After removal of 4 bases from V and 5 bases from J, the junction contained 8 bases not matched to a gene. The CDR3 is 14 amino acids. Germline V lookup: CDR1 SGHRS, CDR2 YFSETQ. Whole-study results and caveats: Versus controls, multiple sclerosis patients showed significantly lower diversity (normalized Chao1). When patients were compared with controls, about five TRBV segments were more frequent, TRBV5-6, TRBV5-1 and TRBV20-1 among them.

The sequenced sample consisted of blood. This rearrangement joins TRBV5-1 to TRBJ2-5; 7 positions match TRBD1. This sequence was found in a girl between 5 and 17 years old with multiple sclerosis. Here the CDR3 DNA reads TGCGCCAGCAGCCATAAGGGGGCGCGGGAGACCCAGTACTTC. This translates into CASSHKGARETQYF. Full variable domain (remainder filled in from reference TRBV5-1 and TRBJ2-5): KAGVTQTPRYLIKTRGQQVTLSCSPISGHRSVSWYQQTPGQGLQFLFEYFSETQRNKGNFPGRFSGRQFSNSRSEMNVSTLELGDSALYLCASSHKGARETQYFGPGTRLLVL.